The source of this T cell receptor beta chain is a study of response to subunit inactivated influenza vaccine. V shed 7 bases and J shed 10 bases, with 20 bases lying between them. Germline-derived CDR1 and CDR2 are MNHEY and SVGEGT. This CDR3 region has 14 residues. Using its own MiXCR run on the RT-PCR reads, TCRdb lists one record per CDR3 protein. The sample yields around 170,000 distinct CDR3 sequences, over 8.5% seen once. The genes are TRBV6-2 or TRBV6-3 and TRBJ2-1; the D gene is possibly TRBD1 (5 bases). The clonotype originates from a man between 50 and 70 years old who received an inactivated influenza vaccine. Sample: CD8+ T cells sorted from PBMCs, taken roughly 24 months after vaccination. CDR3 loop: CASKLIQEFREQFF. The CDR3 nucleotides read TGTGCCAGCAAGCTGATACAGGAGTTCAGGGAGCAGTTCTTC.